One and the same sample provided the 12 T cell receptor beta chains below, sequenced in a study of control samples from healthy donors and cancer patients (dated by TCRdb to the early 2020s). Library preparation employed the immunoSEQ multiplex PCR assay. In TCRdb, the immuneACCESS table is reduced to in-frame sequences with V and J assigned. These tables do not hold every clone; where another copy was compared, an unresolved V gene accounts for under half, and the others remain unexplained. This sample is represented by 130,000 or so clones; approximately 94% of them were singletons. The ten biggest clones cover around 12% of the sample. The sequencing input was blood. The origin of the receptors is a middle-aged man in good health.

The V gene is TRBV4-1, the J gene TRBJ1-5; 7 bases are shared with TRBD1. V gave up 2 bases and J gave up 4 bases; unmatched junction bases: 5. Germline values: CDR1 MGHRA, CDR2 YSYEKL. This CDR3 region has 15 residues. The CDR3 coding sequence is TGCGCCAGCAGCCAACCGGGACAGAGGAATCAGCCCCAGCATTTT. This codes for CASSQPGQRNQPQHF.

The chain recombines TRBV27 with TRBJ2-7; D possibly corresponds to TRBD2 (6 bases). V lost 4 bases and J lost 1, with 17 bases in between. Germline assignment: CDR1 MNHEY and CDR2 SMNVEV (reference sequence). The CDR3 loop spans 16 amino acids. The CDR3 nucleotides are TGTGCCAGCAGTTCACTAGCCTTGACAACGTCCTACGAGCAGTACTTC. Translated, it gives CASSSLALTTSYEQYF.

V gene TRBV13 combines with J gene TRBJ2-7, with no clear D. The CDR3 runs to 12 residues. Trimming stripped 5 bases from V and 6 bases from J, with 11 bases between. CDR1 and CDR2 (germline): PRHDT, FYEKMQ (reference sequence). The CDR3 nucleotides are TGTGCCAGCAGCCCCACCGATGGCGAGCAGTACTTC. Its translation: CASSPTDGEQYF. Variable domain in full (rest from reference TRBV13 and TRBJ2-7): AAGVIQSPRHLIKEKRETATLKCYPIPRHDTVYWYQQGPGQDPQFLISFYEKMQSDKGSIPDRFSAQQFSDYHSELNMSSLELGDSALYFCASSPTDGEQYFGPGTRLTVT.

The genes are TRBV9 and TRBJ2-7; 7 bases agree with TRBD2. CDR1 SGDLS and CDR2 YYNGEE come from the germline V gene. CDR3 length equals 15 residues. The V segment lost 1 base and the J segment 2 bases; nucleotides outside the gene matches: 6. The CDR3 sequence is CASSVTTSDTYEQYF. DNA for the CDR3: TGTGCCAGCAGCGTAACAACTAGCGACACCTACGAGCAGTACTTC.

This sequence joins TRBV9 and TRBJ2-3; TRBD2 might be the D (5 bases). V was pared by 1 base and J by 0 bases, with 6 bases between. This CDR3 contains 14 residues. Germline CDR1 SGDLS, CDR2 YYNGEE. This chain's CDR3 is CASSVIASTDTQYF. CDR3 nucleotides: TGTGCCAGCAGCGTAATAGCGAGCACAGATACGCAGTATTTT. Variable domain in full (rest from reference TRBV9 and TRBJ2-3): DSGVTQTPKHLITATGQRVTLRCSPRSGDLSVYWYQQSLDQGLQFLIQYYNGEERAKGNILERFSAQQFPDLHSELNLSSLELGDSALYFCASSVIASTDTQYFGPGTRLTVL.

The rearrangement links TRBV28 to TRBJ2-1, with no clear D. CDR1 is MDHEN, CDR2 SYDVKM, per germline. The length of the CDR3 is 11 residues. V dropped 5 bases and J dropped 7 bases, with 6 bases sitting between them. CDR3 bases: TGTGCCAGCAGTAGAGGTAATGAGCAGTTCTTC. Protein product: CASSRGNEQFF.

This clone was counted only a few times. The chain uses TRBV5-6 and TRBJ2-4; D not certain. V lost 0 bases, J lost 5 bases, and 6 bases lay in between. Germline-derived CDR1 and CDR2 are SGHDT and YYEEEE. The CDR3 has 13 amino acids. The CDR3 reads CASSLAGENIQYF. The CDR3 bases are TGTGCCAGCAGCTTGGCAGGAGAAAACATTCAGTACTTC.

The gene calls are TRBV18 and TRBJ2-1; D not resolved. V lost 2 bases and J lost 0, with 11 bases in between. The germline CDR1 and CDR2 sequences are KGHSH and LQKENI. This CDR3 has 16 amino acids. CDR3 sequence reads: CASSPSDGVSYNEQFF. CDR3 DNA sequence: TGTGCCAGCTCACCATCGGACGGCGTCTCCTACAATGAGCAGTTCTTC. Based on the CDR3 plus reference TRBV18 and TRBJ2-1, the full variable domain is NAGVMQNPRHLVRRRGQEARLRCSPMKGHSHVYWYRQLPEEGLKFMVYLQKENIIDESGMPKERFSAEFPKEGPSILRIQQVVRGDSAAYFCASSPSDGVSYNEQFFGPGTRLTVL.

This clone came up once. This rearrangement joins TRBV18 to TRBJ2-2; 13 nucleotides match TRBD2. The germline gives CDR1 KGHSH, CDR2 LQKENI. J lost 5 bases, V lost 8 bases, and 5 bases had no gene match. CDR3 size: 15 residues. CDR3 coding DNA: TGTGCCAGCCGCCGACTAGCGGGAGGTACCGGGGAGCTGTTTTTT. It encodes CASRRLAGGTGELFF. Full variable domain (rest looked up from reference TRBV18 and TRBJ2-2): NAGVMQNPRHLVRRRGQEARLRCSPMKGHSHVYWYRQLPEEGLKFMVYLQKENIIDESGMPKERFSAEFPKEGPSILRIQQVVRGDSAAYFCASRRLAGGTGELFFGEGSRLTVL.

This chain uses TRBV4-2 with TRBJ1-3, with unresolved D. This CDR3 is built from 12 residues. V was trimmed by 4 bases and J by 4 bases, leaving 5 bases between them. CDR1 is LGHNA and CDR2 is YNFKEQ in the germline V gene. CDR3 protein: CASSPTGNTIYF. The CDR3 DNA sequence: TGTGCCAGCAGCCCGACGGGAAACACCATATATTTT.

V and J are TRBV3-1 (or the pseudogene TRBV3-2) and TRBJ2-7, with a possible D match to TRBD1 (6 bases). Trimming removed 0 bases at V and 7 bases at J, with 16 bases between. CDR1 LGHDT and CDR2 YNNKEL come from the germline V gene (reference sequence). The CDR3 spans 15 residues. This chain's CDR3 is CASSQDGSGGSEQYF. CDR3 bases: TGTGCCAGCAGCCAAGATGGTAGTGGGGGCTCAGAGCAGTACTTC.

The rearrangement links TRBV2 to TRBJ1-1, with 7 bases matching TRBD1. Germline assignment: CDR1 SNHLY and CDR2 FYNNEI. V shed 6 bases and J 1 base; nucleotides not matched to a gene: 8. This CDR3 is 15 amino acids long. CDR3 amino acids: CASRDITGENTEAFF. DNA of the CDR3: TGTGCCAGCAGGGATATTACAGGGGAGAACACTGAAGCTTTCTTT. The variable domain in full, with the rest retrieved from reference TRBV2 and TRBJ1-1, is EPEVTQTPSHQVTQMGQEVILRCVPISNHLYFYWYRQILGQKVEFLVSFYNNEISEKSEIFDDQFSVERPDGSNFTLKIRSTKLEDSAMYFCASRDITGENTEAFFGQGTRLTVV.